This T cell receptor beta chain is from a study of OX40 agonist ivuxolimab in advanced cancers. For the study at large: One patient with hepatocellular carcinoma and two with cutaneous melanoma, three in all, had partial responses.

CDR1 and CDR2 from the germline V gene are GTSNPN and SVGIG (reference sequence). V lost 4 bases and J lost 4, with 11 bases in between. The CDR3 covers 13 residues. Patients had blood sampled at baseline and again on cycle 4 day 1 and cycle 7 day 1. Clones were sequenced by immunoSEQ multiplex PCR, and TCRdb holds only the in-frame ones, with some missing. The table includes 50,000 to 70,000 clones, around 86% detected once. The source is an adult with an advanced solid tumor such as melanoma, head and neck, liver or kidney cancer. V and J are TRBV30 and TRBJ1-3, with a tentative D call TRBD1 (6 bases). The sample consisted of CD4+ or CD8+ T cells sorted from blood, taken in a trial of the OX40 agonist ivuxolimab. Here the CDR3 reads CAWTTGPGNTIYF. CDR3 bases: TGTGCCTGGACCACAGGGCCCGGAAACACCATATATTTT.